Listed below are T cell receptor beta chains from one sample, sequenced in a study of cytomegalovirus exposure and HLA in healthy donors. Libraries were prepared by immunoSEQ multiplex PCR; TCRdb keeps only in-frame clonotypes and omits some of them. The sample holds around 80,000 clones. Sequenced input: PBMCs. The receptors originated from a boy between 5 and 17 years old in good health and CMV-seronegative. CDR3s include the opening cysteine and the closing phenylalanine or tryptophan. A D gene is named only where the DNA matches it firmly.

j_call d_call v_call cdr3_nt cdr3_aa
TRBJ2-1 NA TRBV14 TGTGCCAGCAGCCGCGGAGACAATGAGCAGTTCTTC CASSRGDNEQFF
TRBJ2-5 TRBD2 TRBV10-3 TGTGCCATCAGCCCGAGCTTAAATAGCGGGGTAGAGAACCAGTACTTC CAISPSLNSGVENQYF
TRBJ2-7 NA TRBV5-6 TGTGCCAGCAGCTATGGACAAAGCTCCTACGAGCAGTACTTC CASSYGQSSYEQYF
TRBJ1-2 NA TRBV30 TGTGCCTGGAGTGTTCGATCCAGAACATACATACCTAACTATGGCTACACCTTC CAWSVRSRTYIPNYGYTF
TRBJ1-1 NA TRBV30 TGTGCCTGGAGATCACAGGGGAACACTGAAGCTTTCTTT CAWRSQGNTEAFF
TRBJ2-7 NA TRBV25-1 TGTGCCAGCAGTGAATCCGCTACCCCCAGCGGGTCCTACGAGCAGTACTTC CASSESATPSGSYEQYF
TRBJ1-1 NA TRBV5-6 TGTGCCAGCAGCTTAGCCCCTCACCTTACAGCTGCGAACACTGAAGCTTTCTTT CASSLAPHLTAANTEAFF
TRBJ1-2 TRBD1 TRBV27 TGTGCCAGCAGTTTATTTCCGGACAGGAGCTATGGCTACACCTTC CASSLFPDRSYGYTF
TRBJ1-1 NA TRBV19 TGTGCCAGTCAGACAGTGAACACTGAAGCTTTCTTT CASQTVNTEAFF
TRBJ2-7 TRBD1 TRBV5-1 TGCGCCAGCAGCTCGCCGGGACAGGCCTACGAGCAGTACTTC CASSSPGQAYEQYF
TRBJ2-1 TRBD2 TRBV5-4 TGTGCCAGCAACCGGCGGGAGGGATCTCTCCCCGATCTGTTCTTC CASNRREGSLPDLFF
TRBJ1-1 TRBD1 TRBV19 TGTGCCAGTAGTAGCGACAGGGGGAACACTGAAGCTTTCTTT CASSSDRGNTEAFF
TRBJ2-3 TRBD1 TRBV5-1 TGCGCCAGCAGCTTATTGCAGGGGGAGTCAGATACGCAGTATTTT CASSLLQGESDTQYF
TRBJ2-7 NA TRBV19 TGTGCCAGTAGTGCCGGGACTCGGACCTACGAGCAGTACTTC CASSAGTRTYEQYF
TRBJ2-2 NA TRBV2 TGTGCCAGCAGTGAAGAGCTGGCTAGCACCGGGGAGCTGTTTTTT CASSEELASTGELFF
TRBJ2-2 NA TRBV19 TGTGCCAGTAGAACGGGGGACAGTAGGCTCACCGGGGAGCTGTTTTTT CASRTGDSRLTGELFF
TRBJ2-1 TRBD2 TRBV19 TGTGCCAGTAGAGCGGGAGGCCGGGGGATGGGGCAACTCGATGAGCAGTTCTTC CASRAGGRGMGQLDEQFF
TRBJ2-1 TRBD1 TRBV5-4 TGTGCCAGCAGCTTGGAGACAGGGACCTACAATGAGCAGTTCTTC CASSLETGTYNEQFF
TRBJ2-7 NA TRBV14 TGTGCCAGCAGCCCTCTCGACACCTACCCCTACGAGCAGTACTTC CASSPLDTYPYEQYF
TRBJ1-2 NA TRBV30 TGTGCCTGGAGTTTAGGGGGTTTCAATGGCTACACCTTC CAWSLGGFNGYTF
TRBJ1-1 NA TRBV20-1 TGCAGTGGCCTCTACAACACTGAAGCTTTCTTT CSGLYNTEAFF
TRBJ1-2 TRBD1 TRBV30 TGTGCCTGGGTGGGACAGGCGATATCGAGCTATGGCTACACCTTC CAWVGQAISSYGYTF
TRBJ1-1 NA TRBV19 TGTGCCAGTAGTATAGGGGGGGGGCGCGGGAACACTGAAGCTTTCTTT CASSIGGGRGNTEAFF
TRBJ1-2 NA TRBV29-1 TGCAGCGTGCGCGGACAGACCGATGGCTACACCTTC CSVRGQTDGYTF
TRBJ1-4 TRBD1 TRBV25-1 TGTGCCAGCAGCGGCATGGACAGGGGGCTATTTAATGAAAAACTGTTTTTT CASSGMDRGLFNEKLFF
TRBJ1-4 NA TRBV5-6 TGTGCCAGCAGCTTGGAGGGGCGGACGCCGGCGTATGAAAAACTGTTTTTT CASSLEGRTPAYEKLFF
TRBJ2-1 NA TRBV4-1 TGCGCCAGCAGCCTTTTCCCGACAGGTGACTCCTACAATGAGCAGTTCTTC CASSLFPTGDSYNEQFF
TRBJ2-5 TRBD2 TRBV5-4 TGTGCCAGCAGCCCGGGCGGGGGGGAAGAGACCCAGTACTTC CASSPGGGEETQYF
TRBJ2-5 TRBD2 TRBV11-3 TGTGCCAGCAGCGCGCGCGGGGGAGGTCAAGAGACCCAGTACTTC CASSARGGGQETQYF
TRBJ2-7 TRBD2 TRBV6-1 TGTGCCAGCGTAGCGGGGGGTACTAGCGCCTACGAGCAGTACTTC CASVAGGTSAYEQYF
TRBJ2-7 NA TRBV10-3 TGTGCCATCAGTGTAGGGGGGGGCTCCTACGAGCAGTACTTC CAISVGGGSYEQYF
TRBJ1-2 NA TRBV25-1 TGTGCCAGCAGCGACAGTGTTAACTATGGCTACACCTTC CASSDSVNYGYTF
TRBJ1-5 TRBD1 TRBV7-9 TGTGCCAGCAGCACCGGGACAGGCATCTCTCAGCCCCAGCATTTT CASSTGTGISQPQHF
TRBJ1-2 NA TRBV4-1 TGCGCCAGCAGCCGCCCCGAGGGGGGGGGCGCGAACTATGGCTACACCTTC CASSRPEGGGANYGYTF
TRBJ2-1 NA TRBV5-1 TGCGCCAGCAGCTTCCAGGGGATCGATGAGCAGTTCTTC CASSFQGIDEQFF
TRBJ2-7 TRBD1 TRBV15 TGTGCCACCAGCACCGAAACAGGGGGCGGCTACGAGCAGTACTTC CATSTETGGGYEQYF
TRBJ2-7 NA TRBV6-5 TGTGCCAGCAGTTACTCGAGTCTCTACGAGCAGTACTTC CASSYSSLYEQYF
TRBJ1-3 NA TRBV5-1 TGCGCCAGTAGAGACGGCGGGGGAACTGGAAACACCATATATTTT CASRDGGGTGNTIYF
TRBJ1-2 TRBD1 TRBV5-1 TGCGCCAGCAGCACGACAGGGGGTAACTATGGCTACACCTTC CASSTTGGNYGYTF
TRBJ2-5 TRBD2 TRBV4-2 TGTGCCAGCAGCCCGAGAGGGACTAGCGGCCAAGAGACCCAGTACTTC CASSPRGTSGQETQYF
TRBJ2-7 TRBD1 TRBV10-1 TGCGCCAGCAGTGACACAGGGGACGTGCCTAACGAGCAGTACTTC CASSDTGDVPNEQYF
TRBJ1-4 TRBD1 TRBV5-4 TGTGCCAGCAGCCAGTGGGACAGCCCAAGTGAAAAACTGTTTTTT CASSQWDSPSEKLFF
TRBJ1-5 NA TRBV29-1 TGCAGCGTTGGGGGGGGGCTTAGCAATCAGCCCCAGCATTTT CSVGGGLSNQPQHF
TRBJ2-7 TRBD2 TRBV5-1 TGCGCCAGCAGCCCAACCAAACTTAGCGGGAGTGGCGAGCAGTACTTC CASSPTKLSGSGEQYF
TRBJ1-1 NA TRBV2 TGTGCCAGCAGGGGGACTGGAAGGGACACTGAAGCTTTCTTT CASRGTGRDTEAFF
TRBJ2-1 TRBD1 TRBV13 TGTGCCAGCAGCTTACTGACAGGGGGCGCCTACAATGAGCAGTTCTTC CASSLLTGGAYNEQFF
TRBJ1-2 NA TRBV18 TGTGCCAGCTCACCACCGGGGGTTACAGGGTCAAGTTCCCGTTGGTATGGCTACACCTTC CASSPPGVTGSSSRWYGYTF
TRBJ2-5 NA TRBV10-2 TGCGCCAGCAGTGAAACCAGGGGTTTCGTCGCAGAGACCCAGTACTTC CASSETRGFVAETQYF
TRBJ1-1 TRBD1 TRBV5-6 TGTGCCAGCAGCTCCAGGGGGCGCTTAAGGGGGATGGCTGAAGCTTTCTTT CASSSRGRLRGMAEAFF
TRBJ2-6 NA TRBV7-3 TGTGCCAGCAGCCCCGGGACTGACTCTGTTGACGTCCTGACTTTC CASSPGTDSVDVLTF
TRBJ1-1 NA TRBV2 TGTGCCAGCAGTGAGGTGCGACTCTCGAACACTGAAGCTTTCTTT CASSEVRLSNTEAFF
TRBJ2-7 NA TRBV7-2 TGTGCCAGCAGCCCCCCCAATGGGGCGGGAGAGCAGTACTTC CASSPPNGAGEQYF
TRBJ1-2 TRBD1 TRBV5-6 TGTGCCAGCAGCTTTACAGGGGAGGTAGGCTATGGCTACACCTTC CASSFTGEVGYGYTF
TRBJ2-2 NA TRBV4-3 TGCGCCAGCAGCCAAGCTCCAGCGGTTGACACCGGGGAGCTGTTTTTT CASSQAPAVDTGELFF
TRBJ2-2 TRBD2 TRBV5-1 TGCGCCAGCAGCTTGGAAAATCGGGCTAGCGGGTTGAAGAACACCGGGGAGCTGTTTTTT CASSLENRASGLKNTGELFF